A selection of T cell receptor beta chains follows, all from one sample in a study of T cell responses to AZD1222 COVID-19 vaccine. Sequenced by immunoSEQ multiplex PCR; TCRdb stores in-frame clones only, minus some. The table lists about 140,000 clones, over 85% of them singletons. The sequenced sample was peripheral blood, obtained on day 0 of AZD1222 vaccination. The receptors stem from an adult in good health. CDR3s include the opening cysteine and the closing phenylalanine or tryptophan. D genes are given only for firm matches. Where a row states a size, it is once, few, many or the class of an expanded clone; other rows omit it.

V gene	J gene	D gene	clone size	CDR3 protein	CDR3 DNA
TRBV28	TRBJ1-4	NA	NA	CASRGTNREKLFF	TGTGCCAGCAGAGGGACCAATCGTGAAAAACTGTTTTTT
TRBV7-9	TRBJ2-3	NA	NA	CASSPAARTDTQYF	TGTGCCAGCAGCCCAGCGGCCCGCACAGATACGCAGTATTTT
TRBV3-1/TRBV3-2	TRBJ2-7	NA	NA	CASSQDQGGYEQYF	TGTGCCAGCAGCCAAGATCAGGGGGGCTACGAGCAGTACTTC
TRBV6-6	TRBJ2-3	NA	NA	CASSPQDTQYF	TGTGCCAGCAGCCCCCAAGATACGCAGTATTTT
TRBV5-4	TRBJ1-1	NA	NA	CASSFWDTEAFF	TGTGCCAGCAGCTTTTGGGACACTGAAGCTTTCTTT
TRBV7-2	TRBJ2-7	NA	NA	CASSFGGASSYEQYF	TGTGCCAGCAGTTTTGGGGGTGCGAGCTCCTACGAGCAGTACTTC
TRBV19	TRBJ2-5	NA	NA	CASSISGGGETQYF	TGTGCCAGTAGTATATCTGGGGGCGGAGAGACCCAGTACTTC
TRBV28	TRBJ1-5	TRBD1	NA	CASTTTGQTNQPQHF	TGTGCCAGCACTACAACGGGACAGACGAATCAGCCCCAGCATTTT
TRBV20-1	TRBJ2-7	TRBD2	NA	CSASKYTLAGEYYEQYF	TGCAGTGCTAGTAAATACACCCTAGCGGGAGAGTACTACGAGCAGTACTTC
TRBV9	TRBJ2-1	NA	NA	CASSPQRLYNEQFF	TGTGCCAGCAGTCCCCAACGACTGTACAATGAGCAGTTCTTC
TRBV28	TRBJ1-4	TRBD1	NA	CASTRDRGREKLFF	TGTGCCAGCACCCGGGACAGGGGACGGGAAAAACTGTTTTTT
TRBV10-3	TRBJ2-7	NA	NA	CAIRNDRTTYEQYF	TGTGCCATCAGGAATGACAGGACAACCTACGAGCAGTACTTC
TRBV5-1	TRBJ1-1	NA	NA	CASSSGGGSRGAFF	TGCGCCAGCAGCTCTGGGGGAGGTTCTAGGGGAGCTTTCTTT
TRBV12-3/TRBV12-4	TRBJ1-2	NA	NA	CASSFGQGRGYTF	TGTGCCAGCAGTTTCGGCCAGGGAAGAGGCTACACCTTC
TRBV28	TRBJ1-5	TRBD1	many	CASSSGQTNQPQHF	TGTGCCAGCAGTTCGGGACAGACCAATCAGCCCCAGCATTTT
TRBV5-1	TRBJ1-6	NA	NA	CASKEGRDNSPLHF	TGCGCCAGCAAGGAGGGGCGTGATAATTCACCCCTCCACTTT
TRBV20-1	TRBJ1-6	NA	few	CSASWGPDNSPLHF	TGCAGTGCTAGTTGGGGCCCGGATAATTCACCCCTCCACTTT
TRBV15	TRBJ1-4	NA	NA	CATSRVGNEKLFF	TGTGCCACCAGCAGAGTAGGGAATGAAAAACTGTTTTTT
TRBV12-3/TRBV12-4	TRBJ1-2	NA	NA	CASSLYSSWGYTF	TGTGCCAGCAGTTTATACTCGAGTTGGGGCTACACCTTC
TRBV7-9	TRBJ1-6	TRBD1	NA	CASSPWTGGSNSPLHF	TGTGCCAGCAGCCCCTGGACAGGGGGAAGTAATTCACCCCTCCACTTT
TRBV28	TRBJ1-1	NA	NA	CASRDLNTEAFF	TGTGCCAGCAGGGATCTTAACACTGAAGCTTTCTTT
TRBV28	TRBJ2-5	NA	NA	CASSASTGVKTQYF	TGTGCCAGCAGTGCCAGCACAGGAGTAAAGACCCAGTACTTC
TRBV6-5	TRBJ2-7	NA	once	CASSYSNQGSYEQYF	TGTGCCAGCAGTTACTCGAACCAGGGGAGCTACGAGCAGTACTTC
TRBV7-9	TRBJ1-3	TRBD1	NA	CASSLGGTGGTGNTIYF	TGTGCCAGCAGCTTAGGGGGGACAGGGGGAACCGGAAACACCATATATTTT
TRBV29-1	TRBJ1-1	NA	once	CSVAPPLSGSEAFF	TGCAGCGTTGCCCCCCCCCTGTCGGGCTCTGAAGCTTTCTTT
TRBV5-1	TRBJ2-7	TRBD1	NA	CASSTSTGANYEQYF	TGCGCCAGCAGCACTTCGACAGGGGCCAACTACGAGCAGTACTTC
TRBV6-5	TRBJ1-5	NA	NA	CASSSYSNQPQHF	TGTGCCAGCAGTTCTTATAGCAATCAGCCCCAGCATTTT
TRBV2	TRBJ2-5	NA	NA	CASSEGKKEETQYF	TGTGCCAGCAGTGAAGGTAAAAAGGAAGAGACCCAGTACTTC
TRBV7-9	TRBJ2-5	NA	once	CASSKGTYETQYF	TGTGCCAGCAGCAAAGGGACTTATGAGACCCAGTACTTC
TRBV24-1	TRBJ1-2	NA	few	CATKERGGGGYTF	TGTGCCACCAAGGAACGCGGGGGGGGCGGCTACACCTTC
TRBV28	TRBJ1-3	NA	few	CASSRQDSGNTIYF	TGTGCCAGCAGTCGGCAAGACTCTGGAAACACCATATATTTT
TRBV28	TRBJ2-7	TRBD2	NA	CASRSGVPYEQYF	TGTGCCAGCAGGAGCGGGGTGCCCTACGAGCAGTACTTC
TRBV6-5	TRBJ2-5	NA	NA	CASNPSSYQETQYF	TGTGCCAGCAACCCTTCGTCGTACCAAGAGACCCAGTACTTC
TRBV25-1	TRBJ1-5	NA	NA	CASSGEGNQPQHF	TGTGCCAGCAGCGGGGAGGGCAATCAGCCCCAGCATTTT
TRBV11-2	TRBJ1-2	NA	NA	CASSPDSNYGYTF	TGTGCCAGCAGCCCGGACAGCAACTATGGCTACACCTTC
TRBV19	TRBJ2-2	NA	NA	CASSPGTANTGELFF	TGTGCCAGTAGCCCTGGGACGGCGAACACCGGGGAGCTGTTTTTT
TRBV5-1	TRBJ1-1	TRBD1	NA	CASSTGQGNTEAFF	TGCGCCAGCAGCACCGGACAGGGGAACACTGAAGCTTTCTTT
TRBV4-1	TRBJ1-2	NA	NA	CASSQDSEGWNYGYTF	TGCGCCAGCAGCCAAGATTCTGAGGGCTGGAACTATGGCTACACCTTC
TRBV6-5	TRBJ1-6	NA	NA	CASSRRYNSPLHF	TGTGCCAGCAGCCGTAGGTATAATTCACCCCTCCACTTT
TRBV12-2	TRBJ1-5	NA	NA	CASRLAFPGQKENQPQHF	TGTGCAAGTCGCTTAGCCTTTCCGGGACAGAAAGAAAATCAGCCCCAGCATTTT
TRBV3-1/TRBV3-2	TRBJ1-1	NA	NA	CASSQVRAAGKAFF	TGTGCCAGCAGCCAAGTCCGTGCAGCCGGGAAAGCTTTCTTT
TRBV27	TRBJ2-7	TRBD1	NA	CASSLAGGASWYEQYF	TGTGCCAGCAGTTTAGCAGGGGGCGCGAGCTGGTACGAGCAGTACTTC
TRBV11-2	TRBJ2-1	NA	NA	CASSLGTTYNEQFF	TGTGCCAGCAGCTTAGGGACTACCTACAATGAGCAGTTCTTC
TRBV20-1	TRBJ1-5	NA	NA	CSATDSNQPQHF	TGCAGTGCTACTGATAGCAATCAGCCCCAGCATTTT
TRBV6-5	TRBJ1-4	NA	NA	CASCLNQGEKLFF	TGTGCCAGTTGTTTAAACCAGGGGGAAAAACTGTTTTTT
TRBV21-1	TRBJ1-4	NA	NA	CASSKALRDSLEKLFF	TGTGCCAGCAGCAAAGCTTTGAGGGACAGCCTGGAAAAACTGTTTTTT
TRBV5-1	TRBJ1-2	NA	NA	CASSITSTVNYGYTF	TGCGCCAGCAGCATTACATCGACAGTTAACTATGGCTACACCTTC
TRBV11-3	TRBJ2-1	TRBD1	NA	CASSRTGYNEQFF	TGTGCCAGCAGCCGGACAGGCTACAATGAGCAGTTCTTC
TRBV5-6	TRBJ1-1	NA	NA	CASSWGVGEIMYTEAFF	TGTGCCAGCAGCTGGGGCGTGGGGGAGATTATGTACACTGAAGCTTTCTTT
TRBV7-9	TRBJ2-7	NA	NA	CASSLVSGGDYEQYF	TGTGCCAGCAGCTTAGTATCAGGAGGAGATTACGAGCAGTACTTC
TRBV3-1/TRBV3-2	TRBJ1-3	NA	NA	CASSQGMTGGNTIYF	TGTGCCAGCAGCCAAGGCATGACGGGTGGAAACACCATATATTTT
TRBV19	TRBJ1-5	TRBD1	NA	CASSRDRGNQPQHF	TGTGCCAGTAGTAGGGACAGGGGAAATCAGCCCCAGCATTTT
TRBV18	TRBJ1-2	NA	NA	CASSPSRNNYGYTF	TGTGCCAGCTCACCATCTAGAAATAACTATGGCTACACCTTC
TRBV28	TRBJ2-7	TRBD2	NA	CASRAGGEVYEQYF	TGTGCCAGCAGAGCGGGAGGAGAAGTCTACGAGCAGTACTTC
TRBV6-4	TRBJ2-6	NA	NA	CASSEGFGANVLTF	TGTGCCAGCAGTGAGGGTTTTGGGGCCAACGTCCTGACTTTC